Here is one TCR beta chain with its context. Its antigen remains unknown. The CDR3 end shows no conserved phenylalanine or tryptophan, and so a read error is likely. CDR1 and CDR2 from the germline V gene are SGHRS and YFSETQ. This CDR3 spans 15 amino acids. The sample comes from a study of metastatic and nonmetastatic thyroid tumors. TCRdb called clones again from the PCR reads with MiXCR. The sample carries approximately 19,000 clones, around 21% recorded once. Patients had received no treatment of any kind before thyroid surgery. Study results and caveats: For both blood and tumor, malignant thyroid tumors reportedly showed significantly higher TCR beta diversity than benign nodules did.

The gene calls are TRBV5-1 and TRBJ1-3; a possible D gene is TRBD1 (5 bases). This clonotype was sampled from a female donor with papillary thyroid cancer or a benign thyroid nodule (not recorded which). Some clones in this sample may be carry-over from other donors' samples. Sequencing was performed on blood. The CDR3 DNA sequence: TGCACCAGCAGCCCGGGACCGGGAAATGTAAACACCATATATCTT. This codes for CTSSPGPGNVNTIYL.